Below, 30 T cell receptor beta chains from the same sample are listed, as sequenced in a study of memory CD4+ T cells and cytomegalovirus serostatus. Here immunoSEQ multiplex PCR was the method, and the copy in TCRdb shows in-frame clones only, minus some. The sample carries tens of thousands of clones, roughly 85% recorded once. Single viable CD3+CD4+CD8-CD45RO+ cells were sorted as the memory CD4+ T cells. Sample: memory CD4+ T cells from blood. These receptor sequences come from an adult in good health and CMV-seropositive.

The chain carries TRBV7-9 and TRBJ1-1; TRBD1 matches at 9 bases. With V trimmed by 5 bases and J by 1 base, 5 bases remained unmatched. Germline-derived CDR1 and CDR2 are SEHNR and FQNEAQ (reference sequence). CDR3 size: 15 residues. Here the CDR3 reads CASSTGQGGNTEAFF. CDR3 nucleotides: TGTGCCAGCAGCACGGGACAGGGAGGGAACACTGAAGCTTTCTTT.

This chain uses TRBV7-3 with TRBJ2-7; D tentatively reads TRBD1 or TRBD2 (5 bases each). The ends were cut back, 2 bases at V and 0 bases at J, with 11 bases in the middle. The CDR3 runs to 15 residues. Germline CDR1 reads SGHTA; CDR2 reads FQGTGA. Here the CDR3 reads CASSLGTSLSYEQYF. The CDR3 region has the DNA TGTGCCAGCAGCTTAGGGACCTCACTCTCCTACGAGCAGTACTTC.

This chain connects TRBV7-9 to TRBJ1-4; D call uncertain. The CDR3 has 12 residues. V lost 2 bases to trimming and J lost 8 bases, with 6 bases between them. In germline, CDR1 is SEHNR, CDR2 FQNEAQ (reference sequence). The CDR3 loop is CASSLMGEKLFF. The CDR3 DNA follows: TGTGCCAGCAGCTTAATGGGCGAAAAACTGTTTTTT.

V and J are TRBV11-2 and TRBJ2-2, with D possibly called TRBD1 or TRBD2 (5 bases each). Trimming took off 4 bases at V and 7 bases at J, with 16 bases between the two ends. CDR1 SGHAT and CDR2 FQNNGV come from the germline V gene. The CDR3 has 15 amino acids. This CDR3 is CASSSLTGRGGELFF. The CDR3 nucleotides are TGTGCCAGCAGCTCCCTTACGGGACGGGGCGGGGAGCTGTTTTTT.

This chain connects TRBV29-1 to TRBJ2-7; D is possibly TRBD1 (6 bases). The germline CDR1 and CDR2 sequences are SQVTM and ANQGSEA. Between the trimmed V and J ends, which lost 3 bases and 4 bases, there was a span of 13 bases. The CDR3 length is 13 residues. The CDR3 DNA sequence: TGCAGCGTTGAGGGTCAGGGGAATTACGAGCAGTACTTC. Translating it yields CSVEGQGNYEQYF.

Written as DNA, the CDR3 is TGTGCCAGCAGCGCACAGGGTTTTGAGACCCAGTACTTC. The encoded protein is CASSAQGFETQYF. The chain joins TRBV7-2 to TRBJ2-5; D may be TRBD1 (6 bases). CDR3 length equals 13 residues. Trimming removed 5 bases from V and 5 bases from J, with 12 bases in between. Germline V gene sequence: CDR1 SGHTA, CDR2 FQGNSA. Supplemented by reference TRBV7-2 and TRBJ2-5, the full variable domain reads GAGVSQSPSNKVTEKGKDVELRCDPISGHTALYWYRQSLGQGLEFLIYFQGNSAPDKSGLPSDRFSAERTGGSVSTLTIQRTQQEDSAVYLCASSAQGFETQYFGPGTRLLVL.

The chain recombines TRBV7-2 with TRBJ2-5, with 7 bases fitting TRBD2. This CDR3 contains 15 residues. The trim removed 2 bases at V and 0 bases at J, leaving 3 bases unmatched. Germline V CDR1 and CDR2: SGHTA, FQGNSA. The CDR3 region is CASSLLAGDQETQYF. The CDR3 region has the DNA TGTGCCAGCAGCTTACTCGCGGGGGACCAAGAGACCCAGTACTTC. Full variable domain (missing parts from reference TRBV7-2 and TRBJ2-5): GAGVSQSPSNKVTEKGKDVELRCDPISGHTALYWYRQSLGQGLEFLIYFQGNSAPDKSGLPSDRFSAERTGGSVSTLTIQRTQQEDSAVYLCASSLLAGDQETQYFGPGTRLLVL.

The CDR3 protein is CASSTGGTDTQYF. CDR3 DNA sequence: TGTGCCAGCAGCACGGGGGGCACAGATACGCAGTATTTT. The chain is built from TRBV7-3 and TRBJ2-3; perhaps TRBD2 as D (6 bases). Trimming removed 5 bases at V and 1 base at J, with 7 bases between. Germline V gene sequence: CDR1 SGHTA, CDR2 FQGTGA. This CDR3 has 13 amino acids.

This clone was seen a few times. The chain employs TRBV7-2 and TRBJ1-1; TRBD1 matches at 8 bases. CDR1 is SGHTA and CDR2 is FQGNSA in the germline V gene. The CDR3 spans 12 residues. The V gene end was trimmed by 3 bases and the J gene end by 11 bases; junction bases not matched to a gene: 5. This CDR3 is CASSFGQGRAFF. For the CDR3, the DNA is TGTGCCAGCAGCTTTGGACAGGGAAGGGCTTTCTTT.

The V call is TRBV15, the J call TRBJ1-2; D is unclear. The CDR3 covers 13 residues. CDR1 is LNHNV and CDR2 is YYDKDF in the germline V gene (reference sequence). The germline V and J ends were trimmed by 1 base and 8 bases, with 11 bases remaining between them. The CDR3 sequence is CATSRGNSWGYTF. For the CDR3, the DNA is TGTGCCACCAGCAGAGGCAACTCCTGGGGCTACACCTTC. Based on the CDR3 plus reference TRBV15 and TRBJ1-2, the full variable domain is DAMVIQNPRYQVTQFGKPVTLSCSQTLNHNVMYWYQQKSSQAPKLLFHYYDKDFNNEADTPDNFQSRRPNTSFCFLDIRSPGLGDTAMYLCATSRGNSWGYTFGSGTRLTVV.

CDR3 nucleotides: TGTGCCAGCAGTTACGTAGCGGGAGGCCTCCGGGATACGCAGTATTTT. Protein sequence: CASSYVAGGLRDTQYF. The chain is built from TRBV6-6 and TRBJ2-3, with 10 bases fitting TRBD2. The CDR3 covers 16 residues. Germline V CDR1 and CDR2: MNHNY, SVGAGI (reference sequence). J was trimmed by 6 bases and V by 2 bases; bases with no gene match: 8.

The chain employs TRBV2 and TRBJ2-7, with 7 bases lining up with TRBD1. The V gene end was trimmed by 1 base and the J gene end by 2 bases; junction bases not matched to a gene: 5. Per the germline V gene, CDR1 is SNHLY and CDR2 is FYNNEI. The CDR3 sequence is 15 residues long. As DNA, the CDR3 is TGTGCCAGCAGTGAAGGGGTCAGGGGGACCTACGAGCAGTACTTC. This sequence encodes CASSEGVRGTYEQYF. Filled out from reference TRBV2 and TRBJ2-7, the complete variable domain reads EPEVTQTPSHQVTQMGQEVILRCVPISNHLYFYWYRQILGQKVEFLVSFYNNEISEKSEIFDDQFSVERPDGSNFTLKIRSTKLEDSAMYFCASSEGVRGTYEQYFGPGTRLTVT.

This clone occurred a few times. The same CDR3 can be traced to other DNA sequences in this sample. This rearrangement joins TRBV2 to TRBJ1-1; D is unclear. This CDR3 comprises 14 residues. Germline V gives CDR1 SNHLY, CDR2 FYNNEI. Trimming took 3 bases from V and 0 from J, leaving 8 bases between them. CDR3 amino acids: CASSETTVNTEAFF. The CDR3 DNA is TGTGCCAGCAGTGAGACGACGGTGAACACTGAAGCTTTCTTT.

The rearrangement uses TRBV28 and TRBJ1-4; no definite D call. The germline CDR1 and CDR2 sequences are MDHEN and SYDVKM. The V and J ends lost 3 bases and 8 bases respectively, with 10 bases between them. The CDR3 totals 13 residues. DNA for the CDR3: TGTGCCAGCAGTTTCGGGTTTCGGGAAAAACTGTTTTTT. It specifies CASSFGFREKLFF.

The chain employs TRBV5-5 and TRBJ1-5; 9 bases fit TRBD1. Germline V gives CDR1 SGHKS, CDR2 YYEKEE (reference sequence). J was trimmed by 6 bases and V by 2 bases; bases with no gene match: 12. The CDR3 has 17 residues. CDR3 DNA: TGTGCCAGCAGCTTTTGGGCGGCGACAGGGGGTGGTCAGCCCCAGCATTTT. This translates into CASSFWAATGGGQPQHF.

This clone has a handful of counts. The chain links TRBV28 to TRBJ2-2; D uncertain. The CDR3 is 13 amino acids. Between the trimmed V and J ends, which lost 6 bases and 6 bases, there was a span of 11 bases. Germline V gene sequence: CDR1 MDHEN, CDR2 SYDVKM. Written as DNA, the CDR3 is TGTGCCAGCAGCTCCATAAGGGCCGGGGAGCTGTTTTTT. It encodes CASSSIRAGELFF.

This clone has just a few counts. V gene TRBV5-1 combines with J gene TRBJ2-1, with TRBD2 identical over 10 bases. The CDR3 covers 15 residues. The germline CDR1 and CDR2 sequences are SGHRS and YFSETQ. V shed 4 bases, J shed 0 bases, and the junction held 1 base outside the gene matches. CDR3 bases: TGCGCCAGCAGCCCTAGCGGGGGCTCCTACAATGAGCAGTTCTTC. Amino acids: CASSPSGGSYNEQFF.

This clone showed up just once. The CDR3 nucleotides read TGTGCCAGCAGCGTAGAGCCGGGAGGGGACTACGAGCAGTACTTC. It yields the protein CASSVEPGGDYEQYF. The rearrangement links TRBV9 to TRBJ2-7; 8 bases match TRBD2. V lost 0 bases and J lost 3; bases outside the gene matches: 5. CDR3 length: 15 residues. Germline loops: CDR1 SGDLS, CDR2 YYNGEE.

The chain employs TRBV25-1 and TRBJ2-1; D is perhaps TRBD1 (6 bases). The ends were cut back, 2 bases at V and 0 bases at J, with 17 bases in the middle. The CDR3 consists of 18 residues. CDR1 is MGHDK, CDR2 SYGVNS, per germline. Here the CDR3 DNA reads TGTGCCAGCAGTGAAGGCCAGGGGTCCCGAAGCTCCTACAATGAGCAGTTCTTC. Translating it yields CASSEGQGSRSSYNEQFF.

This chain connects TRBV5-6 to TRBJ2-4; 14 nucleotides agree with TRBD2. This CDR3 is built from 16 residues. Germline V CDR1 and CDR2: SGHDT, YYEEEE. V dropped 5 bases and J dropped 1; count of bases not matched to a gene: 2. In DNA, the CDR3 is TGTGCCAGCAGAGGACTAGCGGGGGGCGCCAAAAACATTCAGTACTTC. Amino acids: CASRGLAGGAKNIQYF.

The V call is TRBV19, the J call TRBJ2-2; D not resolved. V was clipped by 6 bases and J by 6 bases, with 8 bases between them. The CDR3 spans 12 residues. Germline CDR1 is LNHDA and CDR2 is SQIVND (reference sequence). The CDR3 spells CASREQAGELFF. CDR3 nucleotide sequence: TGTGCCAGTAGGGAGCAGGCCGGGGAGCTGTTTTTT. Combining the CDR3 with reference TRBV19 and TRBJ2-2 gives the whole variable domain DGGITQSPKYLFRKEGQNVTLSCEQNLNHDAMYWYRQDPGQGLRLIYYSQIVNDFQKGDIAEGYSVSREKKESFPLTVTSAQKNPTAFYLCASREQAGELFFGEGSRLTVL.

This clone was seen a few times. Other DNA sequences in this sample translate to the same CDR3. V and J are TRBV28 and TRBJ1-1; no clear D. This CDR3 has 13 residues. V lost 3 bases and J 1 base, leaving 6 bases between the germline ends. CDR1 is MDHEN and CDR2 is SYDVKM in the germline V gene. The CDR3 is CASSFRRNTEAFF. CDR3 bases: TGTGCCAGCAGTTTCCGTCGGAACACTGAAGCTTTCTTT.

The rearrangement joins TRBV7-9 to TRBJ1-2; tentative D call: TRBD1 (5 bases). Germline CDR1 SEHNR, CDR2 FQNEAQ (reference sequence). This CDR3 region has 14 residues. Trimming removed 2 bases at V and 4 bases at J, with 11 bases between. The CDR3 DNA reads as TGTGCCAGCAGCTTAATAAGTGGGGGCTATGGCTACACCTTC. Translation gives CASSLISGGYGYTF.

This CDR3 is CSSRQGVLTEAFF. CDR3 nucleotide sequence: TGTTCCTCCCGACAGGGGGTCCTCACTGAAGCTTTCTTT. This rearrangement joins TRBV11-2 to TRBJ1-1; TRBD1 aligns across 9 bases. The CDR3 sequence is 13 residues long. Looked up from germline, CDR1 is SGHAT and CDR2 is FQNNGV.

The V and J genes are TRBV2 and TRBJ1-1, with 7 bases aligning to TRBD1. Per the germline V gene, CDR1 is SNHLY and CDR2 is FYNNEI. The length of the CDR3 is 14 residues. V dropped 3 bases and J dropped 5; count of bases not matched to a gene: 6. This chain's CDR3 is CASSEGGTVTEAFF. The CDR3 nucleotides read TGTGCCAGCAGTGAGGGGGGGACAGTGACTGAAGCTTTCTTT.

The rearrangement joins TRBV25-1 to TRBJ2-7; 10 positions agree with TRBD1. The CDR3 is 16 residues long. Germline V gives CDR1 MGHDK, CDR2 SYGVNS. After removal of 4 bases from V and 1 base from J, the junction contained 7 bases not matched to a gene. The CDR3 protein is CASSASPGQGSYEQYF. The CDR3 DNA follows: TGTGCCAGCAGTGCAAGCCCGGGACAGGGGTCCTACGAGCAGTACTTC.

The V and J genes are TRBV19 and TRBJ2-7; D is perhaps TRBD1 or TRBD2 (5 bases each). Between the trimmed V and J ends, which lost 5 bases and 0 bases, there was a span of 23 bases. The CDR3 is 18 residues long. The germline V gene encodes CDR1 LNHDA and CDR2 SQIVND (reference sequence). The CDR3 here is CASSPTRDGPSYSYEQYF. The CDR3 DNA follows: TGTGCCAGTAGTCCAACTCGGGACGGGCCCTCGTACTCCTACGAGCAGTACTTC.

The V call is TRBV6-6, the J call TRBJ1-6; weak D call: TRBD1 (5 bases). The CDR3 has 15 residues. CDR1 and CDR2 (germline): MNHNY, SVGAGI (reference sequence). V was trimmed by 2 bases and J by 7 bases, leaving 12 bases between them. The CDR3 nucleotides read TGTGCCAGCAGTTACCGCCCAGGGATAAATTCACCCCTCCACTTT. Its translation is CASSYRPGINSPLHF.

The chain carries TRBV15 and TRBJ2-5, with D perhaps matching TRBD2 (6 bases). V was cut by 0 bases and J by 5 bases, with 16 bases left in between. Germline-derived CDR1 and CDR2 are LNHNV and YYDKDF (reference sequence). This CDR3 spans 16 amino acids. The CDR3 loop reads CATSREGAPGRETQYF. Written as DNA, the CDR3 is TGTGCCACCAGCAGAGAAGGGGCCCCGGGGAGGGAGACCCAGTACTTC.

V usage is TRBV28 and J usage is TRBJ2-7; 8 bases align to TRBD1. This CDR3 contains 14 residues. CDR1 MDHEN and CDR2 SYDVKM come from the germline V gene. The V segment lost 5 bases and the J segment 3 bases; nucleotides outside the gene matches: 6. The CDR3 coding sequence is TGTGCCAGCAGTCCAGAAGACAGGGGCTACGAGCAGTACTTC. Translation gives CASSPEDRGYEQYF.